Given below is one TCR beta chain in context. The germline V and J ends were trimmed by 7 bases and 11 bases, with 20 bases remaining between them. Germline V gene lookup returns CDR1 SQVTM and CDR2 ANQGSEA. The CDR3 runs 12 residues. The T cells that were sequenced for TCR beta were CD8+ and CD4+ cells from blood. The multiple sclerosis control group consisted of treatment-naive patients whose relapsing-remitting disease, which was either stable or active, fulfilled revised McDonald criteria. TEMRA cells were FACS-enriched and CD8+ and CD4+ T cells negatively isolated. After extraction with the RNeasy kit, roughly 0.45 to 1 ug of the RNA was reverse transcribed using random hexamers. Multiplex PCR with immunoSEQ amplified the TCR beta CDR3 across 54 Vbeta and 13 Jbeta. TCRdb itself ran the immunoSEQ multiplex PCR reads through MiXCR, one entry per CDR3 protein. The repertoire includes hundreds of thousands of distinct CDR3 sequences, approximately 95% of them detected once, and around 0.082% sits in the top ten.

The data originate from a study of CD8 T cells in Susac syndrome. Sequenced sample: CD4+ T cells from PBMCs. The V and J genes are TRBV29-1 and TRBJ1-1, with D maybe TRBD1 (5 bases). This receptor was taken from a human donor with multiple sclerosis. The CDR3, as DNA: TGCAGCGCCGAGGTGGGGCCCCGGGTGGCTTTCTTT. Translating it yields CSAEVGPRVAFF.